This T cell receptor (beta chain) was found in a study of human T cells and chemical hapten exposure. The CDR3 sequence is 14 residues long. Germline trimming cut 3 bases from V and 8 bases from J; bases unmatched to any gene: 9. Germline CDR1 SEHNR, CDR2 FQNEAQ (reference sequence). This clonotype was detected a few times. In TCRdb, the RACE reads were re-called with MiXCR into one record per CDR3 protein. The sample comprises 300,000 to 450,000 distinct CDR3 sequences, 4.5% to 5.5% of which are singletons, and about 8.2% rests with the top ten. Time point defined: pre-sensitization, week 0. Treatment reported: therapeutic diphenylcyclopropenone sensitization with weekly scalp DPC.

The specimen comprised whole blood, sampled in connection with sensitization to the hapten diphenylcyclopropenone (DPC). The TCR was taken from a woman younger than 30 with alopecia areata. Some clones in this sample may be carry-over from other donors' samples. J is TRBJ1-2 and V is TRBV7-9, with 7 nucleotides matching TRBD1. The CDR3 protein is CASSFSDRAGGYTF. In DNA form, the CDR3 reads TGTGCCAGCAGCTTCTCTGACAGGGCTGGCGGCTACACCTTC. Variable domain in full (rest from reference TRBV7-9 and TRBJ1-2): DTGVSQNPRHKITKRGQNVTFRCDPISEHNRLYWYRQTLGQGPEFLTYFQNEAQLEKSRLLSDRFSAERPKGSFSTLEIQRTEQGDSAMYLCASSFSDRAGGYTFGSGTRLTVV.